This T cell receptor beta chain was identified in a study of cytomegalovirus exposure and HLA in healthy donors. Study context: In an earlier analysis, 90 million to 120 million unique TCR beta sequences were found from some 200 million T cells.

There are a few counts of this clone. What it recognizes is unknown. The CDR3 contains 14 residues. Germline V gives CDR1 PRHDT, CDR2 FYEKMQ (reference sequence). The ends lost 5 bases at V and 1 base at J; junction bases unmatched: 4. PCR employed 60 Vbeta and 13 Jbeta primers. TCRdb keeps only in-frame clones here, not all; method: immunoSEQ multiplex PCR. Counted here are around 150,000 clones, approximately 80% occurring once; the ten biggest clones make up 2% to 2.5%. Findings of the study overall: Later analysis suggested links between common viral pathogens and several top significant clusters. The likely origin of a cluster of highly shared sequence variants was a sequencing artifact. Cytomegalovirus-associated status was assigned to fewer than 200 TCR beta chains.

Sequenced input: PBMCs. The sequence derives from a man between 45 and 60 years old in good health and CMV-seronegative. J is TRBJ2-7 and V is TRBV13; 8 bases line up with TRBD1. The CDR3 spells CASSTRDRSYEQYF. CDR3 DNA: TGTGCCAGCAGCACCCGGGACAGGTCCTACGAGCAGTACTTC.